This T cell receptor (beta chain) comes out of a study of blood T cell repertoires in COVID-19. Study-level information: Donors in the United States, Italy and Spain gave samples during acute or convalescent COVID-19. T cells, B-cell-depleted T cells, or PBMCs supplied cDNA or gDNA.

Original data processing: Reference gene primer amplification yielded estimated nucleated cell counts. Generated by immunoSEQ multiplex PCR, the TCRdb table keeps only in-frame clones and is missing some. For V, J and clone size, that table is used; D and trimming come from the DNA. The repertoire holds 61,000 or so clones, with 70% to 85% as singletons. The CDR3 covers 13 residues. Germline values: CDR1 SNHLY, CDR2 FYNNEI. Trimming left V 3 bases short and J 3 bases short, with 3 bases between. The V call is TRBV2, the J call TRBJ2-6; D gene uncertain. The source of this sequence is a woman aged 65 to 85 with acute or convalescent COVID-19. What was sequenced was peripheral blood. CDR3: CASSDGGANVLTF. The DNA of the CDR3 is TGTGCCAGCAGTGACGGTGGGGCCAACGTCCTGACTTTC.